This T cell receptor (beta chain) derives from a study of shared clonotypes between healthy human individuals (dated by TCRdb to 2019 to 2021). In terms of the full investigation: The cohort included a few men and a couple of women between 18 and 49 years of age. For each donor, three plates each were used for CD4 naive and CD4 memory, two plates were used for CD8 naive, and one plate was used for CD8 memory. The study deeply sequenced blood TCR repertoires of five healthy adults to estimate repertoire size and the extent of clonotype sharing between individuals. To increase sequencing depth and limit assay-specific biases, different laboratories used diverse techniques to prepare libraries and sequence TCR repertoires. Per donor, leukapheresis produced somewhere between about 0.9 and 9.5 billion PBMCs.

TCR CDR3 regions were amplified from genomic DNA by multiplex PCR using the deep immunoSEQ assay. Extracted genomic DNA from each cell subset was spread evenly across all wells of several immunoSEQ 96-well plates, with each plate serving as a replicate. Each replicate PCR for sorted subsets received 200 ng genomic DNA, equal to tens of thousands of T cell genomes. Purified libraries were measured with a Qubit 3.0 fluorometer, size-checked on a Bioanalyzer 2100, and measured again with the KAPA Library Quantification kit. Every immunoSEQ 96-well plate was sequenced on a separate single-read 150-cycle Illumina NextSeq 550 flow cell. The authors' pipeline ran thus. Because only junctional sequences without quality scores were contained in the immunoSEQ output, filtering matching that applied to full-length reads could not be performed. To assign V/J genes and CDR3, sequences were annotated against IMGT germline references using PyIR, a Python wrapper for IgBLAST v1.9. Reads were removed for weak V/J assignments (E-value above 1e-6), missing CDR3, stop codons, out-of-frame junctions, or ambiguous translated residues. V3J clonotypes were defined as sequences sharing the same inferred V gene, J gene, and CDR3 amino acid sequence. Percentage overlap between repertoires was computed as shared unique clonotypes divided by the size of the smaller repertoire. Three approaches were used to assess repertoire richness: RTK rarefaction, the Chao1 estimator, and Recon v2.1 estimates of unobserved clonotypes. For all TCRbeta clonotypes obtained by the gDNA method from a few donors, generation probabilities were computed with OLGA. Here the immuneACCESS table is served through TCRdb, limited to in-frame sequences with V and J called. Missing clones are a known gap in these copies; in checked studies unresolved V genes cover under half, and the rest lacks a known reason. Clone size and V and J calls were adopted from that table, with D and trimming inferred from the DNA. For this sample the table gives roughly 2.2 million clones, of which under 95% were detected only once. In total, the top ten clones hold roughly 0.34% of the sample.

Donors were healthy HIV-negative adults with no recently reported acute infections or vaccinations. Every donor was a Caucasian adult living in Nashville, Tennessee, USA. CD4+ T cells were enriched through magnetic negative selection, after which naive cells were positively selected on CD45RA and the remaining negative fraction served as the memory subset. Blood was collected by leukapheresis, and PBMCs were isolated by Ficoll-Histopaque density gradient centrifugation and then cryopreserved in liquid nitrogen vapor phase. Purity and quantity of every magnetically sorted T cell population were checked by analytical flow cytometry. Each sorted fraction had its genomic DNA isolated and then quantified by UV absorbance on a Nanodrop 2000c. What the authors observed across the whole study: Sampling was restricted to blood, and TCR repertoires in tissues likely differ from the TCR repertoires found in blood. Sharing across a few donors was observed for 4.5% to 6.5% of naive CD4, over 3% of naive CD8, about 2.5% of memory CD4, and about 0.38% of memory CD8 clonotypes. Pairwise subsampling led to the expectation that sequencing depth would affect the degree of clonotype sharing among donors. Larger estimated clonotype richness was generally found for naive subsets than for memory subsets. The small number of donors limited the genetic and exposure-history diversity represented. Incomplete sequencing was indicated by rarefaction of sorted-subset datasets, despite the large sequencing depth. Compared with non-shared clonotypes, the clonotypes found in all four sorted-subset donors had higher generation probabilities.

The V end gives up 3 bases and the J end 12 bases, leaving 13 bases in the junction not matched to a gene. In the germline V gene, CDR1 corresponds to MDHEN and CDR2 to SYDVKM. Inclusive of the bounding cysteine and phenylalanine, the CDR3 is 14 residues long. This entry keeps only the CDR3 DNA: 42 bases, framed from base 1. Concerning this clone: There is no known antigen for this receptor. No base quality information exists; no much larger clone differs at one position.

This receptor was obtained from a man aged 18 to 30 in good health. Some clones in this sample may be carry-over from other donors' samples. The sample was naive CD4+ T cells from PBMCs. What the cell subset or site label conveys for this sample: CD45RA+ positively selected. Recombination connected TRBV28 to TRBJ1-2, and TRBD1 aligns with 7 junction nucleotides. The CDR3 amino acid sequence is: CASSFLNSQGVNTF. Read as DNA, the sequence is TGTGCCAGCAGTTTCCTAAACTCCCAGGGGGTCAACACCTTC.